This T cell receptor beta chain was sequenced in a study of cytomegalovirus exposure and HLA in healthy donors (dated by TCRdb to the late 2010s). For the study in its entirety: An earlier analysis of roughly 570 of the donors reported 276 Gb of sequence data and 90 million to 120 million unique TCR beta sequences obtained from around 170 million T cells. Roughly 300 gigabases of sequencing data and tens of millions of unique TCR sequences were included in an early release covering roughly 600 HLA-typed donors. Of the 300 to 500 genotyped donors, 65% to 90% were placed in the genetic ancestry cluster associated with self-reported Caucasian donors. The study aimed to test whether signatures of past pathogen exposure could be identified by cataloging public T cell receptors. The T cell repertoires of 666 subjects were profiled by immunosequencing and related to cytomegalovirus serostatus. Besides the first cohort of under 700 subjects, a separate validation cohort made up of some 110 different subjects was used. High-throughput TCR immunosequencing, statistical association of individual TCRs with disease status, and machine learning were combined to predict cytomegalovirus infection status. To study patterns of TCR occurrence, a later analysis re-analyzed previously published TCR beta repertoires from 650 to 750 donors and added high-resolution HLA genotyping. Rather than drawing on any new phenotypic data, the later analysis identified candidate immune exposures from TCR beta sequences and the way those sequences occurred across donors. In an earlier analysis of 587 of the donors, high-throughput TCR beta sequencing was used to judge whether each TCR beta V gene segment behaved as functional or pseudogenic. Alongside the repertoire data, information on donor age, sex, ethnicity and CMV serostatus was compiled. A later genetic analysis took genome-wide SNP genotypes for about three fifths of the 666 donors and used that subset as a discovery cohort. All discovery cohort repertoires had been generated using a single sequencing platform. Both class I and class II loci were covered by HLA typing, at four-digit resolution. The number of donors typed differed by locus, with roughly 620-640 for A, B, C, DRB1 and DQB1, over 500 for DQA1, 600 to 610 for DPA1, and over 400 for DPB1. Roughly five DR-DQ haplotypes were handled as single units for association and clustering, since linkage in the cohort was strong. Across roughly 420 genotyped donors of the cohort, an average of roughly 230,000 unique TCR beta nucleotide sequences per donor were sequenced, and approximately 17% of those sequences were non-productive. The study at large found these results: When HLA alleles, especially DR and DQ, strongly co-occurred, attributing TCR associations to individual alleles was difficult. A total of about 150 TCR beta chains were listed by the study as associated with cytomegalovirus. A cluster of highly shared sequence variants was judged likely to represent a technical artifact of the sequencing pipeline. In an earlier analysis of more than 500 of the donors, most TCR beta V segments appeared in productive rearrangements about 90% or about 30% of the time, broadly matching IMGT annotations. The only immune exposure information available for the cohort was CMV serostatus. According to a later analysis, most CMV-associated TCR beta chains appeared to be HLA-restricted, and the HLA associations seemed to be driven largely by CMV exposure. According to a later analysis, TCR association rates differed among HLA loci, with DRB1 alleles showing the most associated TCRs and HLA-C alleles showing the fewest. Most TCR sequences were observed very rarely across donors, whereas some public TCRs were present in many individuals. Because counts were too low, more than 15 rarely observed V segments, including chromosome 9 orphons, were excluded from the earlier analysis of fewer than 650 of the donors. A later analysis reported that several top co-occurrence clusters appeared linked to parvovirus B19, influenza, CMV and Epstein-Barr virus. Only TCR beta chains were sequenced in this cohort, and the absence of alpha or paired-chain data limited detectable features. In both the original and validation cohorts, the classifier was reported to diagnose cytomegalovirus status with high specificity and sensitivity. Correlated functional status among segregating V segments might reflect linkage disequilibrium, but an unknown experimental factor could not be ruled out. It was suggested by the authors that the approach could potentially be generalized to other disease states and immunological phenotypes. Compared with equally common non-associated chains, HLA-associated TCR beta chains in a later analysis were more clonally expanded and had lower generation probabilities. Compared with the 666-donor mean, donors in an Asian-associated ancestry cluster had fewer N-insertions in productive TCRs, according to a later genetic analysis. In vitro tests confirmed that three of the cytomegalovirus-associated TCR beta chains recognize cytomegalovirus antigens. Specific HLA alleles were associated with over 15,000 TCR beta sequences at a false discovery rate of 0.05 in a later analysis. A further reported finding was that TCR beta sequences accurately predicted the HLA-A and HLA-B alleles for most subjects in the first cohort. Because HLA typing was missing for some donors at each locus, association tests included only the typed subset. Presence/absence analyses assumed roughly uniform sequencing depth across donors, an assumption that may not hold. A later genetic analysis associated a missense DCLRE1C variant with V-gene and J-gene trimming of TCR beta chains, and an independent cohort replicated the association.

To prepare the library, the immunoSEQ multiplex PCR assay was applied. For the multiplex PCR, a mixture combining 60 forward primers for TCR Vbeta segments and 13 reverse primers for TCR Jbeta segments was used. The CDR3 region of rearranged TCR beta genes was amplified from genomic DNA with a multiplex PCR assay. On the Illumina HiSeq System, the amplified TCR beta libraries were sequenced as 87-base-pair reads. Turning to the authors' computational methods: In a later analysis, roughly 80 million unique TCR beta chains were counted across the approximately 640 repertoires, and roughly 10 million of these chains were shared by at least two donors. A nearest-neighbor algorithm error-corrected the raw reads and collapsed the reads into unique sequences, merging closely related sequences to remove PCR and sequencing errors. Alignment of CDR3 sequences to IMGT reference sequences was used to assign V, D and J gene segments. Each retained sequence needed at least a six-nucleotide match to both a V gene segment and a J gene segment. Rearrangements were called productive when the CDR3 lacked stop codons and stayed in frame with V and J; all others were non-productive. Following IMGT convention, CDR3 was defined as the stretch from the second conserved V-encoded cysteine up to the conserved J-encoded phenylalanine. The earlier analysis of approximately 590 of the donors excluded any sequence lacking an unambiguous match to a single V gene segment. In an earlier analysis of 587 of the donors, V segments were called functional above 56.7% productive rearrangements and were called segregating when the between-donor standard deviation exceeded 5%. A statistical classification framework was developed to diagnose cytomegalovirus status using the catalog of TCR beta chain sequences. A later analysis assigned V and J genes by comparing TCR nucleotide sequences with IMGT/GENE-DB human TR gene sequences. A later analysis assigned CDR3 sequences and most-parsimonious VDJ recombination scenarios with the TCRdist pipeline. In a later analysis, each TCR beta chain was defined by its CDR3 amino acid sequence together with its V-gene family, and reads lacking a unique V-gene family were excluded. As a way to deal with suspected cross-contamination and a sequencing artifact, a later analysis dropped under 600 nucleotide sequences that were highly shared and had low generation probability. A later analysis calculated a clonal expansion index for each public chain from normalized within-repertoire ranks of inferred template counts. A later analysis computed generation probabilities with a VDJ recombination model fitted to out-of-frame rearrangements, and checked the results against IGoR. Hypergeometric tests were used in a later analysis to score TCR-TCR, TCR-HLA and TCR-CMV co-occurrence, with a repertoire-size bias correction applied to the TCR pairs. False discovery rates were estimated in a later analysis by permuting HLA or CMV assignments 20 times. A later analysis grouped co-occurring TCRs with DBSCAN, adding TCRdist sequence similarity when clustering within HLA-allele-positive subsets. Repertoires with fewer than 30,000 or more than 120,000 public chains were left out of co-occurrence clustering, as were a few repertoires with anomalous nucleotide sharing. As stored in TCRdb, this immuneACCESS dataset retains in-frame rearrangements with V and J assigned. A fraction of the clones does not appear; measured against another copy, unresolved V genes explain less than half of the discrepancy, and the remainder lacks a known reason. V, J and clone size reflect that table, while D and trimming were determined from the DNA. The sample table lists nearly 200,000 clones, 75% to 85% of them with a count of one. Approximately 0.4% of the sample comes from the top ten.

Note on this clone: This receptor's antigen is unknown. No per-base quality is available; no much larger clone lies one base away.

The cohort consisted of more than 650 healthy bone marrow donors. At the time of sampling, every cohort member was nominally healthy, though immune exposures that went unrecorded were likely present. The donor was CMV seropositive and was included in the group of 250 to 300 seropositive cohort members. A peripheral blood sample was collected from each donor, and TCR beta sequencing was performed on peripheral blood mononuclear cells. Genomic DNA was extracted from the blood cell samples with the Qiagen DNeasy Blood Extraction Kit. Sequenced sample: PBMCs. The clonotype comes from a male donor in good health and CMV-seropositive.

CDR3 region: CASSEARVDTQYF. DNA sequence: TGTGCCAGCAGTGAAGCGCGCGTAGATACGCAGTATTTT. Rearrangement joined TRBV6-1 to TRBJ2-3, with the identity of the D gene unclear. CDR1 and CDR2 were assigned from the germline V gene as MNHNS and SASEGT. The junction carries 6 bases between V and J, which are trimmed by 0 bases and 5 bases respectively. The CDR3, cysteine through phenylalanine, is 13 amino acids long. The kept DNA is CDR3 alone, 39 bases in frame from the first base.